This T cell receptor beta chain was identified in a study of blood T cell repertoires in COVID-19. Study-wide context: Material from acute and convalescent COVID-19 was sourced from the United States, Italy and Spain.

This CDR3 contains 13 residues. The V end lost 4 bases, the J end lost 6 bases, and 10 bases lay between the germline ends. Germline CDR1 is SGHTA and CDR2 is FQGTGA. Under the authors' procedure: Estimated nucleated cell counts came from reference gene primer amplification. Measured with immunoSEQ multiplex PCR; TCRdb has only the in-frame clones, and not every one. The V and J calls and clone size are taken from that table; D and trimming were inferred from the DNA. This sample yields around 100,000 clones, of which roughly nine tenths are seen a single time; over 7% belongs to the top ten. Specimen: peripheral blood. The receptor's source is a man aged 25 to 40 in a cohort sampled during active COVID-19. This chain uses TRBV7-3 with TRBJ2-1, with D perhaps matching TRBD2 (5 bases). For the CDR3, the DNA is TGTGCCAGCAGCTACCAACGGGGCAATGAGCAGTTCTTC. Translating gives CASSYQRGNEQFF.